This T cell receptor (beta chain) was found in a study of cytomegalovirus exposure and HLA in healthy donors. In the study overall: HLA-typed donors were the source of about 90 million unique TCRs held in an early data release. Study observations and caveats: TCR beta sequences reportedly predicted the HLA-A and HLA-B alleles of most subjects accurately. It was reported in a later analysis that an Asian-associated ancestry cluster showed fewer N-insertions than the roughly 710-donor mean. Cytomegalovirus-associated status was assigned to fewer than 200 TCR beta chains.

Regarding this clone: Its specificity is not known.

This CDR3 has 15 residues. Germline V CDR1 and CDR2: SGHVS, FNYEAQ. V lost 1 base, J lost 7 bases, and 6 bases stayed unmatched. PCR employed 60 Vbeta and 13 Jbeta primers. The repertoire was sequenced with immunoSEQ multiplex PCR; TCRdb's copy has only in-frame clones and lacks some. The repertoire holds some 110,000 clones, with 60% to 80% as singletons. The sequence was collected from a man in his fifties or sixties in good health and CMV-seropositive. The sequenced sample consisted of PBMCs. The chain joins TRBV7-6 to TRBJ1-3; TRBD1 agrees at 8 bases. For the CDR3, the DNA is TGTGCCAGCAGCTTAGGCCCGGACAGGGAGAACACCATATATTTT. It encodes CASSLGPDRENTIYF.